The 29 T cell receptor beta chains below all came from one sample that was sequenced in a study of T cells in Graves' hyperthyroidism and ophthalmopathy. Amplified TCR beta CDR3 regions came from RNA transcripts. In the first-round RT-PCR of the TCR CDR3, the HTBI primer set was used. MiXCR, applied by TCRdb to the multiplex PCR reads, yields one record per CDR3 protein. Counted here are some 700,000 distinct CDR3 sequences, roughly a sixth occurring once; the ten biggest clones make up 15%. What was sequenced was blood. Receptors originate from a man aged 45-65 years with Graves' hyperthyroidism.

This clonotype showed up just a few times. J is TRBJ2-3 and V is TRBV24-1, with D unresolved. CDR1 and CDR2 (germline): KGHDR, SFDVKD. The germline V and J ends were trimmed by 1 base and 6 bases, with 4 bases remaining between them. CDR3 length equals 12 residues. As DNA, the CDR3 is TGTGCCACCAGTGATTTTACGGATACGCAGTATTTT. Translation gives CATSDFTDTQYF.

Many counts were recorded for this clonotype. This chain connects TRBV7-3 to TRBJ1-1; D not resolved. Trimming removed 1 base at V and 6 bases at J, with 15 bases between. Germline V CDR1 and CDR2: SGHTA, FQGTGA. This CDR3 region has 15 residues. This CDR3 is CASSLNGPGTAEAFF. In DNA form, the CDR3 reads TGTGCCAGCAGCTTAAATGGGCCGGGAACCGCTGAAGCTTTCTTT.

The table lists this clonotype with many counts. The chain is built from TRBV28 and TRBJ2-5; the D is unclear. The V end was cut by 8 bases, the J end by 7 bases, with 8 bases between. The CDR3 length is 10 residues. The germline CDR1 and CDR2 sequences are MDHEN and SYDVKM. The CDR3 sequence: CASFGGTQYF. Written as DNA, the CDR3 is TGTGCCAGCTTCGGCGGGACCCAGTACTTC.

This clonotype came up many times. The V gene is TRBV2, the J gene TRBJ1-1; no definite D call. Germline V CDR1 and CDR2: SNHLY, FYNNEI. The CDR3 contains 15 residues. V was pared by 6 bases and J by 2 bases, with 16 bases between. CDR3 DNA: TGTGCCAGCAGGCCCGAGCTTCAAACTAACACTGAAGCTTTCTTT. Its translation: CASRPELQTNTEAFF.

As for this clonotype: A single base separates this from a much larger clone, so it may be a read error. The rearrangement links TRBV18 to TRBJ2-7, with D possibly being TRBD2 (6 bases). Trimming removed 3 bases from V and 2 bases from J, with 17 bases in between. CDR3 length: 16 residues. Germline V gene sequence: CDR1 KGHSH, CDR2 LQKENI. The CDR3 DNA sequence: TGTGCCAGCTCACCCACGGTAGGAGGGAGTACCTACGAGCAGTACTTC. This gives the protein CASSPTVGGSTYEQYF.

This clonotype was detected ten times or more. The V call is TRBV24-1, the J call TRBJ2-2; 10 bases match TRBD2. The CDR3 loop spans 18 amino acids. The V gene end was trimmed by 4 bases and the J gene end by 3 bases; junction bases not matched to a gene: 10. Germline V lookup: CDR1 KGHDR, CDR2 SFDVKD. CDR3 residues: CATSEYSGRAGYTGELFF. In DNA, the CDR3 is TGTGCCACCAGTGAATACAGCGGGAGGGCCGGGTACACCGGGGAGCTGTTTTTT.

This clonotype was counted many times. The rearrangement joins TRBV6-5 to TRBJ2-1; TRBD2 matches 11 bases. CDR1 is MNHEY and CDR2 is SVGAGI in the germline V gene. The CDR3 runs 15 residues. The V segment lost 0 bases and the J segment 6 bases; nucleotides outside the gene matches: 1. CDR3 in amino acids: CASSYSLAGGNEQFF. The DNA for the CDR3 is TGTGCCAGCAGTTACTCGCTAGCGGGAGGCAATGAGCAGTTCTTC.

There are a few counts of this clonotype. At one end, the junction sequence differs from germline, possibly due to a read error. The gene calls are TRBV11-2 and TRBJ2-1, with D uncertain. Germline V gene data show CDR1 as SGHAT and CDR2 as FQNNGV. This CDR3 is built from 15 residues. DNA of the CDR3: TGTGCCAGCAGCTTAGTCCGGGCCTCCCACAATGAGCAGTTCTTC. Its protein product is CASSLVRASHNEQFF.

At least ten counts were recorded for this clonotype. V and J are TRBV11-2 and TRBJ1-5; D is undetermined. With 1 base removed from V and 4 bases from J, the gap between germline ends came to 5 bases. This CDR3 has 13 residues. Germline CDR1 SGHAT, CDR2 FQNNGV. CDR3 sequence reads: CASSLVQNQPQHF. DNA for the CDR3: TGTGCCAGCAGCTTAGTCCAGAATCAGCCCCAGCATTTT.

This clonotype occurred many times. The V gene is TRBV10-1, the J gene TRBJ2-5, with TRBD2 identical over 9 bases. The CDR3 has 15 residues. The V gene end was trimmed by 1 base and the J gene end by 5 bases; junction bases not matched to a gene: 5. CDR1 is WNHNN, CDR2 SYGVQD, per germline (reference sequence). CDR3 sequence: CASSELAGGPETQYF. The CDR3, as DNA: TGCGCCAGCAGTGAGTTGGCGGGAGGGCCCGAGACCCAGTACTTC.

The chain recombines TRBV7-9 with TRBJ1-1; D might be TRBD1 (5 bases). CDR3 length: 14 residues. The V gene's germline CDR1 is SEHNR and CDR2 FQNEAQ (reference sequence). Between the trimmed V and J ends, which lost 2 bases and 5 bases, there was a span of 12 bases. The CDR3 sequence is CASSLFGGWTEAFF. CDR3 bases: TGTGCCAGCAGCTTATTTGGGGGTTGGACTGAAGCTTTCTTT.

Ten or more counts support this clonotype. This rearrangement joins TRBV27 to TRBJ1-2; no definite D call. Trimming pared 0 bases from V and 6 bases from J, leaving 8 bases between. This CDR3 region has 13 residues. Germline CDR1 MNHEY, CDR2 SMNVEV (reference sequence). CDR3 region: CASSLSRVNGYTF. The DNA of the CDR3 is TGTGCCAGCAGTTTATCCCGGGTGAATGGCTACACCTTC.

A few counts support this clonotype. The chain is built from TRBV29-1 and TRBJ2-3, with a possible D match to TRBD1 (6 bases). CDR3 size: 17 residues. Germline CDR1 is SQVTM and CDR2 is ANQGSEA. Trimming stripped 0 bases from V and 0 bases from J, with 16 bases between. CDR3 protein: CSVEDLGHASSTDTQYF. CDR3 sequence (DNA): TGCAGCGTTGAAGATCTGGGACACGCTTCTAGCACAGATACGCAGTATTTT.

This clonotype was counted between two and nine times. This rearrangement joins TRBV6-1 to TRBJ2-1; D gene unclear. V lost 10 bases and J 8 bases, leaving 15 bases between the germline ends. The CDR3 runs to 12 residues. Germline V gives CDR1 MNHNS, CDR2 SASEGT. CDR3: CATYPLFHEQFF. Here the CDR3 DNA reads TGTGCCACTTACCCCTTATTCCATGAGCAGTTCTTC.

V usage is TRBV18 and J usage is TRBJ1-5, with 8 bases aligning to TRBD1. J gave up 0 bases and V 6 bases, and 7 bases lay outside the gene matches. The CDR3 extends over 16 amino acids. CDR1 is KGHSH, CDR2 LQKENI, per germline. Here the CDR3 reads CASSQGQGRSNQPQHF. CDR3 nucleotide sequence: TGTGCCAGCTCTCAAGGACAGGGACGTAGCAATCAGCCCCAGCATTTT.

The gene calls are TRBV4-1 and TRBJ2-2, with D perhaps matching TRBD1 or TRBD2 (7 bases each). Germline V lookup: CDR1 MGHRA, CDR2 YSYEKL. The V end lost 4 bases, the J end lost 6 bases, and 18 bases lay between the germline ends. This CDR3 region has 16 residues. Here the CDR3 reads CASSLSSGGGSGELFF. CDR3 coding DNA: TGCGCCAGCAGCCTATCTAGCGGAGGGGGCTCCGGGGAGCTGTTTTTT.

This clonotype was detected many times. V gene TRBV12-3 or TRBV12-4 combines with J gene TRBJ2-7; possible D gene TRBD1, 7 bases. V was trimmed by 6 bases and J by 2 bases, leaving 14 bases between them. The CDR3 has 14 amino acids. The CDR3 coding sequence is TGTGCCAGCAGCCGGGGGACAGTCCCCTACGAGCAGTACTTC. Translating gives CASSRGTVPYEQYF.

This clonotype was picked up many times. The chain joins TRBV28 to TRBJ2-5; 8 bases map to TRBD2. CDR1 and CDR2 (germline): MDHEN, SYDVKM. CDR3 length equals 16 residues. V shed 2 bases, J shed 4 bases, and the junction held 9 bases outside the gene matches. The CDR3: CASSLKRTRGGETQYF. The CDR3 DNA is TGTGCCAGCAGTTTAAAAAGGACACGGGGGGGAGAGACCCAGTACTTC. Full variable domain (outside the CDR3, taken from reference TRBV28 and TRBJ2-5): DVKVTQSSRYLVKRTGEKVFLECVQDMDHENMFWYRQDPGLGLRLIYFSYDVKMKEKGDIPEGYSVSREKKERFSLILESASTNQTSMYLCASSLKRTRGGETQYFGPGTRLLVL.

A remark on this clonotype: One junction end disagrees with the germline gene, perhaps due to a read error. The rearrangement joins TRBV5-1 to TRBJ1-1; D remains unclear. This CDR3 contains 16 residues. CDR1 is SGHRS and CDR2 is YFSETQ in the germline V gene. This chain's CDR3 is CASSLSVGLRNTEALF. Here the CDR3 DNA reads TGCGCCAGCAGCTTGAGTGTCGGCCTCAGGAACACTGAAGCTCTCTTT.

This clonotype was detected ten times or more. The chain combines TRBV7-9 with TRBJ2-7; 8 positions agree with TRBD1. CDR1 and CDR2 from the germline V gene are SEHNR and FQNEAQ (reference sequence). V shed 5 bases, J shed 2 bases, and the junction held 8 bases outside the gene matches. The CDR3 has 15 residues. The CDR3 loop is CASSLWDRLPYEQYF. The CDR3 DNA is TGTGCCAGCAGCCTCTGGGACAGGCTACCCTACGAGCAGTACTTC.

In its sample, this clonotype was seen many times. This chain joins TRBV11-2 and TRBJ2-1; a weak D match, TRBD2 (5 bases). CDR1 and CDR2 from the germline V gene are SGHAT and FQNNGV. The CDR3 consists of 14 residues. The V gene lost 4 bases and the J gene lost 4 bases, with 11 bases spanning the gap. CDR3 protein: CASSSTRGYNEQFF. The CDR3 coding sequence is TGTGCCAGCAGCTCGACACGGGGTTACAATGAGCAGTTCTTC.

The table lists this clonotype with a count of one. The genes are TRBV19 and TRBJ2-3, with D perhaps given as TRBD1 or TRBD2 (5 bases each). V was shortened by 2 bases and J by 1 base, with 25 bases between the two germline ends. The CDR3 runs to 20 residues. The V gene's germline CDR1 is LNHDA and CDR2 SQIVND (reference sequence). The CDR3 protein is CASSIRLTGRLYWGTDTQYF. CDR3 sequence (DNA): TGTGCCAGTAGTATAAGACTTACGGGGCGCCTTTACTGGGGCACAGATACGCAGTATTTT.

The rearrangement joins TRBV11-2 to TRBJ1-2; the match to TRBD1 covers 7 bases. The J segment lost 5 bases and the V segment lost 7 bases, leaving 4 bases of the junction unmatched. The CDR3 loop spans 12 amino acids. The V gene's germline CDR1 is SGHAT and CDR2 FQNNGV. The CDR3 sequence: CASTRGTYGYTF. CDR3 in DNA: TGTGCCAGCACCAGGGGGACGTATGGCTACACCTTC. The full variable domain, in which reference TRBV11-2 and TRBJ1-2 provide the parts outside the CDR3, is EAGVAQSPRYKIIEKRQSVAFWCNPISGHATLYWYQQILGQGPKLLIQFQNNGVVDDSQLPKDRFSAERLKGVDSTLKIQPAKLEDSAVYLCASTRGTYGYTFGSGTRLTVV.

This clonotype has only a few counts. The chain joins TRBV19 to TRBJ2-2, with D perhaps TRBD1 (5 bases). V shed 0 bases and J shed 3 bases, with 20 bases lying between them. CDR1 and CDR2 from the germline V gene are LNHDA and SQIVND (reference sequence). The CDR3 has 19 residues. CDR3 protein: CASSIDLRPGRPYTGELFF. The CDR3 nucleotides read TGTGCCAGTAGTATAGATCTGAGGCCAGGGCGGCCATACACCGGGGAGCTGTTTTTT.

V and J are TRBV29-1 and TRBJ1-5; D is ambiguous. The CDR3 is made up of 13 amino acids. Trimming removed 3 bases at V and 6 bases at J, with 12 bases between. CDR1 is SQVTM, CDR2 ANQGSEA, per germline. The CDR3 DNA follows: TGCAGCGTTGAGGAGCAGGACGGTCAGCCCCAGCATTTT. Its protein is CSVEEQDGQPQHF.

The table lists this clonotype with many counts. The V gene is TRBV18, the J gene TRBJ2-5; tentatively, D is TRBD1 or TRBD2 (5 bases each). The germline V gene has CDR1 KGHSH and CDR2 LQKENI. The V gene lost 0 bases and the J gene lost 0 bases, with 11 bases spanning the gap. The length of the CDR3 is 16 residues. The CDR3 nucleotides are TGTGCCAGCTCACCACCGGGGGACCCGTACCAAGAGACCCAGTACTTC. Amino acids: CASSPPGDPYQETQYF.

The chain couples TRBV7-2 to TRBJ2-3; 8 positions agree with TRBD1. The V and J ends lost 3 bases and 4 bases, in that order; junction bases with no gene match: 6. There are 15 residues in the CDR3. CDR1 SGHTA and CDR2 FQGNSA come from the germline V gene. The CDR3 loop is CASSLDRARPDTQYF. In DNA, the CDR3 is TGTGCCAGCAGCTTGGACAGGGCCCGTCCAGATACGCAGTATTTT.

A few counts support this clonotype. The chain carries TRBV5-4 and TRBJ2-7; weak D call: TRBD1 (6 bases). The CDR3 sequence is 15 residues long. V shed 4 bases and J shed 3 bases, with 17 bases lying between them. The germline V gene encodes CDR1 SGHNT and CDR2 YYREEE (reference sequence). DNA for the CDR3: TGTGCCAGCAGCAGAACCGGGACAAGGAACTACGAGCAGTACTTC. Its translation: CASSRTGTRNYEQYF.

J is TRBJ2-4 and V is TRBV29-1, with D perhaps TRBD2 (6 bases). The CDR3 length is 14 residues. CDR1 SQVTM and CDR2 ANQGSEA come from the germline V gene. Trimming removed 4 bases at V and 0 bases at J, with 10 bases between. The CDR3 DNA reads TGCAGCGTTGCCGGGACTCTAGCCAAAAACATTCAGTACTTC. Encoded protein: CSVAGTLAKNIQYF.